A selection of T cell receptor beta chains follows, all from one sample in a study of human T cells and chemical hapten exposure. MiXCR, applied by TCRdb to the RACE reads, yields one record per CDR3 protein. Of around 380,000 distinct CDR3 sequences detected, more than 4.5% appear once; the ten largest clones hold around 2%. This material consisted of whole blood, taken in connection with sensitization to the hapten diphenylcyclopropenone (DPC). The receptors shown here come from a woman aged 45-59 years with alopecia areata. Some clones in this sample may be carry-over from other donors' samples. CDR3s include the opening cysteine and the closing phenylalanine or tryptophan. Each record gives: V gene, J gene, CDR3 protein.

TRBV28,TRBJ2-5,CASSQPGLQETQYF
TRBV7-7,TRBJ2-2,CASLPQETGELFF
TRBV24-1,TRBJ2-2,CATSDLGLAGATGELFF
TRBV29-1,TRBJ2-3,CSVEGTATDTQYF
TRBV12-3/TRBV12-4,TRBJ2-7,CASSFGWGPYEQYF
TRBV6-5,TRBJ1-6,CASSSSNSPLHF
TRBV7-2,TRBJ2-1,CASSPLRGGEQFF
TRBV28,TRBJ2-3,CASSPTGTPDTQYF
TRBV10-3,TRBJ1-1,CAIRQTGSEGTEAFF
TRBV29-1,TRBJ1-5,CSVAGQEGQPQHF
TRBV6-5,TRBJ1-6,CASSYATGEGSPLHF
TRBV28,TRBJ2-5,CASSPGVLYQETQYF
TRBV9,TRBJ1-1,CASSYGTGDVDTEAFF
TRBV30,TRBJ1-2,CAWRGESGANYGYTF
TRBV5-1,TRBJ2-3,CASKRDSSTDTQYF
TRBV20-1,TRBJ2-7,CSARDLREAAYEQYF
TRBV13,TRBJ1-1,CASSRRVVIEAFF
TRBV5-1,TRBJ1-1,CASRTTGVGPEAFF
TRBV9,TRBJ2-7,CASSVYDRPGDEQYF
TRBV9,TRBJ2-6,CASSVGGGANVLTF
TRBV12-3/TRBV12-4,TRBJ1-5,CASSFLGPNQPQHF
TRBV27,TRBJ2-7,CASSAGGRTYEQYF
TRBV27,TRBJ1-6,CASSSGLGSYNSPLHF
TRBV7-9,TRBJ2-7,CASSLLGPDLSYEQYF
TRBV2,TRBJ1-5,CASSAQGSNQPQHF
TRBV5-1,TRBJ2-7,CASSFGTSGRSSYEQYF
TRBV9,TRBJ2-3,CASSVGGETDTQYF
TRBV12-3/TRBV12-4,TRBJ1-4,CASSSLTGPGEKLFF
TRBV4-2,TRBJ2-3,CASSQELTSPWETQYF
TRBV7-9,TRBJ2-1,CASSFASGSAYNEQFF
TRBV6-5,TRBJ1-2,CASVGQGENYGYTF
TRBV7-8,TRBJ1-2,CASSSRMSQRYGYTF
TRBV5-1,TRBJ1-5,CASRPGTGGNQPQHF
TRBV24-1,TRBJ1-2,CATSDLHPKETTTNYGYTF
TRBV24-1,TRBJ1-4,CATSDSSASGREKLFF
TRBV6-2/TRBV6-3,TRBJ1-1,CASGQGTEAFF
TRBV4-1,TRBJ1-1,CASSQDWTDTEAFF
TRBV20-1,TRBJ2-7,CSARDLDSYEQYF
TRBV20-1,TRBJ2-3,CSRGADTQYF
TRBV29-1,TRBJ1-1,CSALQGVNTEAFF